Below, 12 T cell receptor beta chains from the same sample are listed, as sequenced in a study of cytomegalovirus exposure and HLA in healthy donors. The study ran its PCR with 60 Vbeta and 13 Jbeta primers. Assay: immunoSEQ multiplex PCR; the TCRdb copy retains only in-frame clones and omits some. This sample contains tens of thousands of clones. Sequencing was performed on PBMCs. The receptors stem from a man younger than 35 in good health and CMV-seropositive.

V and J are TRBV5-1 and TRBJ1-6; D is ambiguous. V lost 0 bases, J lost 0 bases, and 7 bases lay in between. CDR3 size: 16 residues. Germline values: CDR1 SGHRS, CDR2 YFSETQ. For the CDR3, the DNA is TGCGCCAGCAGCTTGGCAGGAAGCTCCTATAATTCACCCCTCCACTTT. Translating gives CASSLAGSSYNSPLHF.

The V call is TRBV15, the J call TRBJ1-6; the D is unclear. The CDR3 has 17 residues. The germline V and J ends were trimmed by 5 bases and 0 bases, with 14 bases remaining between them. Per the germline V gene, CDR1 is LNHNV and CDR2 is YYDKDF (reference sequence). This CDR3 is CATSRRPGSSYNSPLHF. The DNA for the CDR3 is TGTGCCACCAGCCGCAGACCGGGGAGCTCCTATAATTCACCCCTCCACTTT.

The V and J genes are TRBV7-9 and TRBJ1-1; 7 nucleotides line up with TRBD1. CDR3 size: 13 residues. V lost 8 bases to trimming and J lost 2 bases; unmatched junction nucleotides: 5. Germline-derived CDR1 and CDR2 are SEHNR and FQNEAQ (reference sequence). CDR3 nucleotide sequence: TGTGCCAGCGTCCCAGGGGGAAACACTGAAGCTTTCTTT. It encodes CASVPGGNTEAFF.

This chain's CDR3 is CASSYSPGSGANVLTF. The CDR3 nucleotides are TGTGCCAGCAGTTACTCACCAGGGTCAGGGGCCAACGTCCTGACTTTC. The gene calls are TRBV6-5 and TRBJ2-6; D is possibly TRBD1 (5 bases). V was cut by 0 bases and J by 4 bases, with 10 bases left in between. The CDR3 loop spans 16 amino acids. Germline CDR1 and CDR2: MNHEY and SVGAGI.

The chain uses TRBV28 and TRBJ1-5, with D maybe TRBD1 (6 bases). Between the trimmed V and J ends, which lost 6 bases and 7 bases, there was a span of 13 bases. Per the germline V gene, CDR1 is MDHEN and CDR2 is SYDVKM. CDR3 size: 13 residues. The CDR3 nucleotides read TGTGCCAGCAGGGTCGATAGGGGGCAGCCCCAGCATTTT. The encoded protein is CASRVDRGQPQHF.

V and J are TRBV9 and TRBJ2-3, with 10 bases lining up with TRBD2. Trimming removed 5 bases from V and 2 bases from J; junction bases left unmatched: 2. Germline V gene lookup returns CDR1 SGDLS and CDR2 YYNGEE. This CDR3 is 14 amino acids long. The CDR3 is CASSLAGVTDTQYF. The CDR3 DNA is TGTGCCAGCAGTCTAGCGGGGGTCACAGATACGCAGTATTTT.

This rearrangement joins TRBV5-1 to TRBJ1-2; 9 nucleotides agree with TRBD1. Trimming removed 4 bases from V and 3 bases from J; junction bases left unmatched: 7. Germline V lookup: CDR1 SGHRS, CDR2 YFSETQ. This CDR3 is built from 15 residues. CDR3 DNA: TGCGCCAGCAGCCTCGGGACAGGGACCTACTATGGCTACACCTTC. It yields the protein CASSLGTGTYYGYTF.

The chain links TRBV7-9 to TRBJ2-5; 8 nucleotides agree with TRBD2. V was clipped by 1 base and J by 4 bases; unmatched bases: 8. The CDR3 spans 16 residues. Germline lookup yields CDR1 SEHNR and CDR2 FQNEAQ (reference sequence). This chain's CDR3 is CASSLGFAGTRETQYF. The CDR3 nucleotides are TGTGCCAGCAGCTTAGGGTTCGCAGGGACTAGAGAGACCCAGTACTTC.

The chain is built from TRBV27 and TRBJ2-7; 7 bases are shared with TRBD1. Losses at the gene ends were 7 bases for V and 2 bases for J; bases not matched to a gene: 8. The CDR3 is 14 amino acids. The germline CDR1 and CDR2 sequences are MNHEY and SMNVEV (reference sequence). The CDR3 nucleotides are TGTGCCAGCACCCCCCGGGGACAGACCTACGAGCAGTACTTC. Its protein product is CASTPRGQTYEQYF.

The V gene is TRBV5-1, the J gene TRBJ2-2; 9 bases fit TRBD2. Germline CDR1 is SGHRS and CDR2 is YFSETQ. CDR3 length equals 16 residues. The J segment lost 5 bases and the V segment lost 0 bases, leaving 5 bases of the junction unmatched. CDR3 sequence reads: CASSLVASGTTGELFF. CDR3 nucleotide sequence: TGCGCCAGCAGCTTGGTAGCTAGCGGGACAACCGGGGAGCTGTTTTTT.

V usage is TRBV6-1 and J usage is TRBJ1-4; possible D gene TRBD1, 5 bases. V lost 1 base to trimming and J lost 8 bases, with 11 bases between them. Germline V gene lookup returns CDR1 MNHNS and CDR2 SASEGT. The CDR3 sequence is 14 residues long. CDR3 DNA: TGTGCCAGCAGTGAAGTGGGGGGAAAAGAAAAACTGTTTTTT. Amino acids: CASSEVGGKEKLFF.

CDR3 protein: CASSTSGGAGGDTQYF. The CDR3 nucleotides read TGCGCCAGCAGCACTAGCGGGGGGGCCGGGGGAGATACGCAGTATTTT. This rearrangement joins TRBV5-1 to TRBJ2-3; 13 bases are shared with TRBD2. CDR3 length: 16 amino acids. J gave up 5 bases and V 4 bases, and 7 bases lay outside the gene matches. Germline CDR1 SGHRS, CDR2 YFSETQ.